Listed below are T cell receptor beta chains from one sample, sequenced in a study of a mutant IDH1 vaccine in newly diagnosed glioma. The antigens of these receptors remain unknown. Libraries were prepared by immunoSEQ multiplex PCR; TCRdb keeps only in-frame clonotypes and omits some of them. This repertoire shows tens of thousands of clones, 78% found once; its top ten account for 6.3%. The material was PBMCs, obtained from a glioma patient whose treatment included an IDH1 peptide vaccine. Receptor source: a woman aged 40-49 years with glioma. Some clones in this sample may be carry-over from other donors' samples. Both conserved end residues are part of each CDR3. Fields, in order: V gene, D gene, J gene, clone size, CDR3 DNA, CDR3 protein. A D gene is named only where the DNA matches it firmly. Clone size is not always given. Where it is, it says once, few, many or a class for expanded clones.

>TRBV5-4|NA|TRBJ1-1|NA
TGTGCCAGCAGCTTTAAGGCAGGACGAGTGACTGAAGCTTTCTTT
CASSFKAGRVTEAFF
>TRBV2|NA|TRBJ1-2|NA
TGTGCCAGCAGAGGTGCCCGGGGGAACTATGGCTACACCTTC
CASRGARGNYGYTF
>TRBV11-2|TRBD2|TRBJ2-3|NA
TGTGCCAGCAGCTTAGGGGCGGGGGGTGGGACAGATACGCAGTATTTT
CASSLGAGGGTDTQYF
>TRBV4-3|TRBD2|TRBJ2-4|NA
TGCGCCAGCAGCCAGGGAGCGGGAGGGGTAGACATTCAGTACTTC
CASSQGAGGVDIQYF
>TRBV5-6|TRBD1|TRBJ1-2|NA
TGTGCCAGCAGCTCTTTAGGGGGCTCCACTTATGGCTACACCTTC
CASSSLGGSTYGYTF
>TRBV4-1|TRBD2|TRBJ2-1|NA
TGCGCCAGCAGGCCTAGAGCGGGAGGCGATGAGCAGTTCTTC
CASRPRAGGDEQFF
>TRBV19|NA|TRBJ1-5|NA
TGTGCCAGTAGGCTCAGGGGACTCCAAGAGCCCCAGCATTTT
CASRLRGLQEPQHF
>TRBV4-3|NA|TRBJ1-4|NA
TGCGCCAGCAGCCAAGACGTAGGGGAACACGGTGAAAAACTGTTTTTT
CASSQDVGEHGEKLFF
>TRBV6-5|TRBD1|TRBJ1-5|few
TGTGCCAGCAGCTCGAGACAGGGACTGAATCAGCCCCAGCATTTT
CASSSRQGLNQPQHF
>TRBV7-8|NA|TRBJ1-2|NA
TGTGCCAGCAGCTTATCCCCGTACTATGGCTACACCTTC
CASSLSPYYGYTF
>TRBV23-1|NA|TRBJ2-3|medium-sized
TGCGCCAGCCGGAGCTGTTGTACAGATACGCAGTATTTT
CASRSCCTDTQYF
>TRBV5-1|NA|TRBJ2-7|NA
TGCGCCAGCAGCGCGGACAGCTCCTACGAGCAGTACTTC
CASSADSSYEQYF
>TRBV5-4|TRBD2|TRBJ2-1|NA
TGTGCCAGCAGCCCCCAGCGGGGGGGCCTCCATGAGCAGTTCTTC
CASSPQRGGLHEQFF
>TRBV19|NA|TRBJ2-5|few
TGTGCCAGTAGTATAGGAGGGACCCAAGAGACCCAGTACTTC
CASSIGGTQETQYF
>TRBV27|NA|TRBJ1-5|NA
TGTGCCAGCAGGGCGGGCAGGGAACATAGCAATCAGCCCCAGCATTTT
CASRAGREHSNQPQHF
>TRBV9|NA|TRBJ2-7|NA
TGTGCCAGCAGCCAGCGGACGGGTCTCTACGAGCAGTACTTC
CASSQRTGLYEQYF
>TRBV6-1|TRBD2|TRBJ2-1|few
TGTGCCAGCAGGACTAGCGGCCTCAATGAGCAGTTCTTC
CASRTSGLNEQFF
>TRBV2|NA|TRBJ2-7|NA
TGTGCCAGAGACGAAGGGACGGTCGGGAACGAGCAGTACTTC
CARDEGTVGNEQYF
>TRBV5-1|TRBD2|TRBJ2-2|NA
TGCGCCAGCAGCTCAACGCCAGCGGGGGGCCGCGGGACCGGGGAGCTGTTTTTT
CASSSTPAGGRGTGELFF
>TRBV6-5|NA|TRBJ2-2|NA
TGTGCCAGCAGTAACGGGGGCGGCGGGGAGCTGTTTTTT
CASSNGGGGELFF